In this sample, the clone carrying this T cell receptor beta chain turned up many times. Its specificity is unknown. The source of the sample is a study of T cell repertoires in cytomegalovirus infection. Germline values: CDR1 MDHEN, CDR2 SYDVKM. V lost 5 bases to trimming and J lost 5 bases, with 19 bases between them. The CDR3 contains 17 residues. MiXCR, run by TCRdb on the reads, gives a single entry per CDR3 protein. This sample has about 34,000 distinct CDR3 sequences, with just over 50% found just once. The sequenced sample was CD8+ T cells from cultured PBMCs, obtained from culture after CMV antigen stimulation. The clonotype was recovered from a human donor in good health (CMV status not recorded). Some clones in this sample may be carry-over from other donors' samples. The chain has TRBV28 and TRBJ1-6, with D possibly matching TRBD1 (5 bases). CDR3 loop: CASSHRPPRGDNSPLHF. The CDR3 coding sequence is TGTGCCAGCAGTCACCGACCCCCCCGAGGGGATAATTCACCCCTCCACTTT.